The clone carrying this TCR beta chain showed up just a few times. Antigen specificity is unknown. The data were taken from a study of PD-1 blockade in classical Hodgkin lymphoma. Overall study findings and caveats: At baseline, newly diagnosed patients reportedly showed less TCR diversity than healthy donors.

Clones were sequenced by immunoSEQ multiplex PCR, and TCRdb holds only the in-frame ones, with some missing. This table holds approximately 24,000 clones, 70% to 90% found once. Every patient experienced relapse after autologous stem cell transplantation, and brentuximab vedotin exposure varied. Germline CDR1 and CDR2: SGHRS and YFSETQ. V dropped 0 bases and J dropped 5; count of bases not matched to a gene: 2. The length of the CDR3 is 15 residues. The receptor was derived from a human donor with classical Hodgkin lymphoma. Specimen: peripheral blood mononuclear cells (PBMCs), collected at baseline. The chain carries TRBV5-1 and TRBJ2-5, with TRBD2 matching over 12 bases. The CDR3 DNA sequence: TGCGCCAGCAGCTTGGCCGGGACTAGCGGGGAGACCCAGTACTTC. It translates to CASSLAGTSGETQYF.